This T cell receptor beta chain was identified during a study of cytomegalovirus exposure and HLA in healthy donors. Donors consisted of healthy bone marrow donors. Whereas donors were nominally healthy upon sampling, unrecorded immune exposures were probable. The PCR employed 60 Vbeta primers together with 13 Jbeta primers. Authors' methods: Unique TCR beta chains totaled roughly 81 million in a later count, with 8.5 million to 12 million of them shared. The method was immunoSEQ multiplex PCR; TCRdb's version includes in-frame clones alone and lacks a portion of them. V, J and clone size are those of that table, while D and trimming were read from the DNA. This table holds some 100,000 clones, around 75% found once. Study-wide findings and caveats: Most TCRs appeared rarely, but some public TCRs recurred in many donors.

This clone was detected only once. The antigen remains unidentified. The TCR was taken from a woman under 30 in good health and CMV-seropositive. Sample: PBMCs.

The CDR3 coding sequence is TGTGCCAGCAGCTTAGCTTCCCCGGGACTCCGCACAGATACGCAGTATTTT. It translates to CASSLASPGLRTDTQYF. This rearrangement joins TRBV7-6 to TRBJ2-3; the D gene is possibly TRBD2 (6 bases). Germline V lookup: CDR1 SGHVS, CDR2 FNYEAQ. The V end was cut by 0 bases, the J end by 1 base, with 14 bases between. This CDR3 has 17 residues.